This T cell receptor (beta chain) was retrieved from a study of T cells after yellow fever vaccination. Making TCR cDNA involved 5'RACE template switching, which added UMIs and a universal primer site. MiXCR, run by TCRdb on the 5' RACE reads, gives a single entry per CDR3 protein. The sample comprises over 130,000 distinct CDR3 sequences, 7% to 9% of which are singletons, and 0.73% rests with the top ten. Worth noting for this clonotype: Its cognate antigen is unknown.

The CDR3 is 16 residues long. Whole-study results and caveats: Clonotypes appearing in both CD4 and CD8 compartments existed, and their share was small.

This sequence joins TRBV12-2 and TRBJ2-7; the DNA was not used to check the table's D call, TRBD1. TRBV12-2 is classified as a pseudogene. Material: CD4+ T cells sorted from PBMCs, obtained 5 days after the yellow fever booster vaccination. The receptor's source is a man aged 25-40 years who received the YFV17D yellow fever vaccine. The chain's CDR3 is CASRSPDREGFYEQYF. The CDR3 DNA sequence: TGTGCAAGTCGCTCACCCGACAGGGAAGGTTTCTACGAGCAGTACTTC.